This is a list of T cell receptor beta chains from one sample in a study of human T cells and chemical hapten exposure. A single record per CDR3 protein comes from TCRdb applying MiXCR to the 5' RACE reads. The table lists 120,000 to 150,000 distinct CDR3 sequences, about 4% of them singletons. The source of these receptors is a female donor in good health. CDR3s include the opening cysteine and the closing phenylalanine or tryptophan. The D gene is left open where the match is weak. Rows give clone size only sometimes, using once, few, many, or a class for an expanded clone.

TRBV14,TRBJ1-4,-,many,14,TGTGCCAGCAGCCAGCGGGGGGCGAATGAAAAACTGTTTTTT,CASSQRGANEKLFF
TRBV20-1,TRBJ2-1,TRBD2,many,16,TGCAGTGCTAGTCCCATAGCGGGGGCGACCTACAATGAGCAGTTCTTC,CSASPIAGATYNEQFF
TRBV29-1,TRBJ2-3,-,many,16,TGCAGCGTTGAAGACCCCCGCGGGGGCGCGTCAGATACGCAGTATTTT,CSVEDPRGGASDTQYF
TRBV27,TRBJ2-7,-,many,14,TGTGCCAGCAGTTTTAGAGGGAAGGGAAGGGGGCAGTACTTC,CASSFRGKGRGQYF
TRBV12-3/TRBV12-4,TRBJ1-1,-,many,12,TGTGCCAGCAGTCACGGACCGAGCGAAGCTTTCTTT,CASSHGPSEAFF
TRBV20-1,TRBJ2-5,TRBD2,many,14,TGCAGTCTAAGGCCAGCGGGGCTAAGGGAGACCCAGTACTTC,CSLRPAGLRETQYF
TRBV6-5,TRBJ2-7,-,many,16,TGTGCCAGCAGTTACTCGACGGTTGGGTATGCCTACGAGCAGTACTTC,CASSYSTVGYAYEQYF
TRBV3-1,TRBJ1-6,-,many,15,TGTGCCAGCAGCCATGGGAGTTCCATCGATTCACCCCTCCACTTT,CASSHGSSIDSPLHF
TRBV12-3/TRBV12-4,TRBJ1-1,-,-,17,TGTGCCAGCACCCAAGGGAGGGGGTTCGGAAGGAACACTGAAGCTTTCTTT,CASTQGRGFGRNTEAFF
TRBV12-3/TRBV12-4,TRBJ2-1,TRBD2,many,16,TGTGCCAGCAGTTTAAATGGCGGGGGGGATAGGGATGAGCAGTTCTTC,CASSLNGGGDRDEQFF
TRBV7-2,TRBJ2-3,-,many,17,TGTGCCAGCAGCTTAGCGCCGCCTAGCCTTAGCACAGATACGCAGTATTTT,CASSLAPPSLSTDTQYF
TRBV7-2,TRBJ1-3,-,many,15,TGTGCCAGCAGCCCGACAGGAGGTACTAGAAACACCATATATTTT,CASSPTGGTRNTIYF
TRBV7-2,TRBJ2-5,-,few,13,TGTGCCACGAGGCGGAGGGCCCAAGAGACCCAGTACTTC,CATRRRAQETQYF
TRBV11-3,TRBJ2-3,-,many,15,TGTGCCAGCAGCCCAGGGGTTGAGGCGGGGTCGACGCAGTATTTT,CASSPGVEAGSTQYF
TRBV9,TRBJ1-1,-,many,15,TGTGCCAGCAGCGAGACGACGGCATTGAACACTGAAGCTTTCTTT,CASSETTALNTEAFF
TRBV25-1,TRBJ2-7,-,-,13,TGTCCCAGCAGTGAATCAGTTATCTACGAGCAGTACTTC,CPSSESVIYEQYF
TRBV28,TRBJ2-1,-,many,14,TGTGCCAGCATTCCGACTAAAGGTTACAATGAGCAGTTCTTC,CASIPTKGYNEQFF
TRBV2,TRBJ2-3,TRBD2,many,17,TGTGCCAGCATTGGGAGGGTTAGTCGGAGCTCCACAGATACGCAGTATTTT,CASIGRVSRSSTDTQYF
TRBV2,TRBJ1-5,-,-,16,TGTGCCAGCAGTGAATCTTATCAGGGTCGCAATCAGCCCCAGCATTTT,CASSESYQGRNQPQHF
TRBV20-1,TRBJ2-7,-,many,13,TGCAGTGCCCACGGGGGTAACTCCTACGAGCAGTACTTC,CSAHGGNSYEQYF
TRBV6-5,TRBJ1-3,TRBD1,many,18,TGTGCCAGCAGTCGGACGACGGGACAGACTTACTCTGGAAACACCATATATTTT,CASSRTTGQTYSGNTIYF
TRBV11-2,TRBJ2-1,-,many,10,TGTGCCAGCAGCTTAGGAGAGCAGTTCTTC,CASSLGEQFF
TRBV29-1,TRBJ1-2,-,many,13,TGCAGCGTTGACTTTGGGGCTGGGTATGGCTACACCTTC,CSVDFGAGYGYTF
TRBV20-1,TRBJ1-2,-,-,11,TGCAGTGCTAGAGAGGGTTATGGCTACACCTTC,CSAREGYGYTF
TRBV18,TRBJ2-1,TRBD2,many,17,TGTGCCAGCTCACCGGGGACTAGCGGGGGTAGCTACAATGAGCAGTTCTTC,CASSPGTSGGSYNEQFF
TRBV27,TRBJ2-7,TRBD1,many,16,TGTGCCAGCAGTTTAACGGGGACAGGGAGAAGTTGGGAGCAGTACTTC,CASSLTGTGRSWEQYF
TRBV2,TRBJ2-5,-,-,16,TGTGCCAGCAGTGAATTTTTCCTACGGGGCCAAGAGACCCAGTACTTC,CASSEFFLRGQETQYF
TRBV28,TRBJ2-3,-,many,14,TGTGCCAGCAGTTCTACCTCTTTCGCAGATACGCAGTATTTT,CASSSTSFADTQYF
TRBV5-1,TRBJ1-4,-,many,14,TGCGCCAGCAGCTTGGCCCAGGGGCGAGAAAAACTGTTTTTT,CASSLAQGREKLFF
TRBV30,TRBJ2-7,TRBD1,-,13,TGTGCCTGGAGTGCGACAGGGGCCTACGAGCAGTACTTC,CAWSATGAYEQYF
TRBV10-3,TRBJ1-1,TRBD1,many,13,TGTGCCATCGGTACAGGGGGAAACACTGAAGCTTTCTTT,CAIGTGGNTEAFF
TRBV5-1,TRBJ2-7,TRBD1,-,13,TGCGCCAGCAGCGAGACAGGGGAGTACGAGCAGTACTTC,CASSETGEYEQYF
TRBV12-3/TRBV12-4,TRBJ1-3,-,many,17,TGTGCCAGCAGTTTAGCGCGAGGAGGAACCTCTGGAAACACCATATATTTT,CASSLARGGTSGNTIYF
TRBV12-3/TRBV12-4,TRBJ2-1,-,-,13,TGTGCCAGCAGTGAGGGGGACTACAATGAGCAGTTCTTC,CASSEGDYNEQFF
TRBV12-3/TRBV12-4,TRBJ2-6,TRBD1,many,23,TGTGCCAGCAGTTTGTTAATGTCTTCTAAGGGGGCGTACGGACCCCCCGGGGCCAACGTCCTGACTTTC,CASSLLMSSKGAYGPPGANVLTF
TRBV28,TRBJ1-1,-,many,16,TGTGCCAGCAGTTTATATTCTATGGGGCCGGGGGTGGAAGCTTTCTTT,CASSLYSMGPGVEAFF
TRBV29-1,TRBJ1-1,-,many,16,TGCAGCGTTGACGGCAGAAGGGCAGGGGCGAACACTGAAGCTTTCTTT,CSVDGRRAGANTEAFF
TRBV13,TRBJ2-3,-,many,15,TGTGCCAGCAGCTTAGGCCGTCAGGGCACAGATACGCAGTATTTT,CASSLGRQGTDTQYF
TRBV20-1,TRBJ2-5,-,few,15,TGCAGTGCTAGTACGGGGGTAAACTACCAAGAGACCCAGTACTTC,CSASTGVNYQETQYF
TRBV7-6,TRBJ2-7,-,-,13,TGTGCCAGCAGCTCCAACCTTATGGGGGAGCAGTACTTC,CASSSNLMGEQYF
TRBV20-1,TRBJ2-1,TRBD2,many,13,TGCAGTGCCGGGGGGAGCTCCTACAATGAGCAGTTCTTC,CSAGGSSYNEQFF
TRBV2,TRBJ2-3,TRBD2,-,15,TGTGCCAGCAGTGGCGGGGGGGCCCGCATAGATACGCAGTATTTT,CASSGGGARIDTQYF
TRBV28,TRBJ2-3,TRBD2,many,20,TGTGCCAGCAGTTTATATCCGGGTGCCAGGACTAGCGGGGGCACAGATACGCAGTATTTT,CASSLYPGARTSGGTDTQYF
TRBV9,TRBJ2-6,TRBD1,-,21,TGTGCCAGCAGCCCAACCCTGGGGCGGGGACAGGGGGCTTCTGGGGCCAACGTCCTGACTTTC,CASSPTLGRGQGASGANVLTF
TRBV4-3,TRBJ2-3,TRBD1,-,16,TGCGCCAGCAGCCGGGGGACAGCTTCTAGCACAGATACGCAGTATTTT,CASSRGTASSTDTQYF
TRBV6-5,TRBJ1-2,-,many,14,TGTGCCAGCAGCCCCAGTACCCCTAACTATGGCTACACCTTC,CASSPSTPNYGYTF
TRBV7-9,TRBJ2-7,TRBD1,many,16,TGTGCCAGCAGCTTAGCAGGGGGCGACGTGTTGTCTGAGCAGTACTTC,CASSLAGGDVLSEQYF
TRBV28,TRBJ2-3,-,many,14,TGTGCCAGCCAAAAGGGACGGCCTACAGATACGCAGTATTTT,CASQKGRPTDTQYF
TRBV7-2,TRBJ2-7,TRBD1,-,14,TGTGCCAGCAGCCTCGGGACAGGACCCTACGAGCAGTACTTC,CASSLGTGPYEQYF
TRBV27,TRBJ1-2,-,-,14,TGTGCCAGCAGTTTATCGGGCCAGGCCCGAAGCTACACCTTC,CASSLSGQARSYTF
TRBV13,TRBJ2-4,-,-,14,TGTGCCAGCAGCCCCCCTTGTAAGTTCCACATTCAGTACTTC,CASSPPCKFHIQYF
TRBV28,TRBJ2-3,-,many,18,TGTGCCAGCAGTTTATTGGGGGGGGCCCCCTTCAGCACAGATACGCAGTATTTT,CASSLLGGAPFSTDTQYF
TRBV18,TRBJ2-3,-,many,16,TGTGCCAGCTCACTCGACAGCGGAAGTAGCACAGATACGCAGTATTTT,CASSLDSGSSTDTQYF